This is a list of T cell receptor beta chains from one sample in a study of blood T cell repertoires in COVID-19. Sequenced by immunoSEQ multiplex PCR; TCRdb stores in-frame clones only, minus some. The data contain about 60,000 clones, just under 90% of them singletons. The sequencing sample was made of peripheral blood. The receptors were gathered from a human donor with active COVID-19. The donor label of this sample is uncertain. Both conserved end residues are part of each CDR3. A D gene is named only where the DNA matches it firmly. Size is stated for part of the rows, as once, few or many counts, or as a class when the clone is expanded.

j_call: TRBJ2-1
clone_size: NA
d_call: TRBD2
v_call: TRBV24-1
cdr3_nt: TGTGCCACCAGTGACCCCGGACTAGCGGGAACAAATGAGCAGTTCTTC
cdr3_aa: CATSDPGLAGTNEQFF

j_call: TRBJ2-5
clone_size: NA
d_call: NA
v_call: TRBV14
cdr3_nt: TGTGCCAGCAATAAAGGAAGCGTGGAGACCCAGTACTTC
cdr3_aa: CASNKGSVETQYF

j_call: TRBJ2-7
clone_size: NA
d_call: TRBD2
v_call: TRBV12-5
cdr3_nt: TGTGCTAGTGGTTTAAGGACTAGCGGGGAGAGCTACGAGCAGTACTTC
cdr3_aa: CASGLRTSGESYEQYF

j_call: TRBJ1-2
clone_size: NA
d_call: NA
v_call: TRBV5-4
cdr3_nt: TGTGCCAGCAGCTTGGACAGGAGCGCTAACTATGGCTACACCTTC
cdr3_aa: CASSLDRSANYGYTF

j_call: TRBJ2-1
clone_size: NA
d_call: TRBD2
v_call: TRBV19
cdr3_nt: TGTGCCGGGGGGGGTAGCGGGAGGGTGAGGTACAATGAGCAGTTCTTC
cdr3_aa: CAGGGSGRVRYNEQFF

j_call: TRBJ1-6
clone_size: NA
d_call: NA
v_call: TRBV7-8
cdr3_nt: TGTGCCAGCAGCCCTACAGGTTTTTGGTCACCCCTCCACTTT
cdr3_aa: CASSPTGFWSPLHF

j_call: TRBJ2-7
clone_size: few
d_call: TRBD1
v_call: TRBV3-1/TRBV3-2
cdr3_nt: TGTGCCAGCAGCCAAGCCGGGACAGGTCCCTACGAGCAGTACTTC
cdr3_aa: CASSQAGTGPYEQYF

j_call: TRBJ2-1
clone_size: NA
d_call: TRBD2
v_call: TRBV11-2
cdr3_nt: TGTGCCAGCAGCTACCTTGGACTAGCGGGAGTTTTGTACAATGAGCAGTTCTTC
cdr3_aa: CASSYLGLAGVLYNEQFF

j_call: TRBJ1-1
clone_size: NA
d_call: NA
v_call: TRBV20-1
cdr3_nt: TGCAGTCCCAGGGGCACTGAAGCTTTCTTT
cdr3_aa: CSPRGTEAFF

j_call: TRBJ2-7
clone_size: NA
d_call: NA
v_call: TRBV19
cdr3_nt: TGTGCCAGTAGTATTGCTAGGGGCTACGAGCAGTACTTC
cdr3_aa: CASSIARGYEQYF

j_call: TRBJ2-7
clone_size: NA
d_call: TRBD2
v_call: TRBV7-8
cdr3_nt: TGTGCCAGCAGCTCGGGGGCACTAGCGGGGAGTACCTACGAGCAGTACTTC
cdr3_aa: CASSSGALAGSTYEQYF

j_call: TRBJ1-1
clone_size: NA
d_call: NA
v_call: TRBV2
cdr3_nt: TGTGCCAGCTGCGGACAGCCGAACACTGAAGCTTTCTTT
cdr3_aa: CASCGQPNTEAFF